Listed here are 21 T cell receptor beta chains from one sample, sequenced in a study of shared clonotypes between healthy human individuals (TCRdb year 2020). The protocol used for the library was the immunoSEQ multiplex PCR assay. Drawn from immuneACCESS, this table holds only the in-frame rearrangements with V and J called that TCRdb kept. Clones are partly lost; checked studies trace under half to an unresolved V gene and leave the rest unexplained. This sample holds more than 550,000 clones; roughly 72% were observed only once. The ten largest clonotypes hold 1.8% of the sample. The source material was memory CD4+ T cells sorted from blood. This specimen's cell subset or site label, per the study, means: CD45RA-negative fraction. Receptors were obtained from a woman aged 25-40 years in good health.

The J gene is TRBJ2-1, the V gene TRBV7-3; 8 bases fit TRBD1. The CDR3 sequence is 14 residues long. V was pared by 5 bases and J by 4 bases, with 4 bases of the junction left unmatched. CDR1 SGHTA and CDR2 FQGTGA come from the germline V gene. The CDR3 DNA follows: TGTGCCAGCAGCCAGGGGGCAATATACAATGAGCAGTTCTTC. As protein: CASSQGAIYNEQFF. Using reference TRBV7-3 and TRBJ2-1 for the parts outside the CDR3, the full variable domain is GAGVSQTPSNKVTEKGKYVELRCDPISGHTALYWYRQSLGQGPEFLIYFQGTGAADDSGLPNDRFFAVRPEGSVSTLKIQRTERGDSAVYLCASSQGAIYNEQFFGPGTRLTVL.

The chain couples TRBV6-1 to TRBJ2-7, with 7 bases that match TRBD2. This CDR3 comprises 15 residues. Germline V gene sequence: CDR1 MNHNS, CDR2 SASEGT. J was trimmed by 7 bases and V by 2 bases; bases with no gene match: 11. The CDR3 is CASSERASGGGEQYF. The CDR3 DNA follows: TGTGCCAGCAGTGAAAGGGCTAGCGGAGGAGGGGAGCAGTACTTC.

This clone occurred many times. The V and J genes are TRBV7-2 and TRBJ2-3; D is possibly TRBD2 (6 bases). The V end lost 3 bases, the J end lost 2 bases, and 12 bases lay between the germline ends. Per the germline V gene, CDR1 is SGHTA and CDR2 is FQGNSA. This CDR3 has 15 residues. DNA of the CDR3: TGTGCCAGCAGCTTGAAAGCGGGCCTCACAGATACGCAGTATTTT. Its protein is CASSLKAGLTDTQYF. The entire variable domain, with the rest obtained from reference TRBV7-2 and TRBJ2-3, is as follows: GAGVSQSPSNKVTEKGKDVELRCDPISGHTALYWYRQSLGQGLEFLIYFQGNSAPDKSGLPSDRFSAERTGGSVSTLTIQRTQQEDSAVYLCASSLKAGLTDTQYFGPGTRLTVL.

For this clone: The same CDR3 can be traced to other DNA sequences in this sample. The chain joins TRBV5-4 to TRBJ2-7, with D possibly being TRBD1 (5 bases). The CDR3 has 13 amino acids. Per germline, CDR1 SGHNT and CDR2 YYREEE (reference sequence). Trimming removed 3 bases at V and 4 bases at J, with 11 bases between. The CDR3 bases are TGTGCCAGCAGCTCTGACAGAGCTTACGAGCAGTACTTC. It encodes CASSSDRAYEQYF.

The chain couples TRBV5-4 to TRBJ2-7, with 10 bases matching TRBD1. V lost 6 bases, J lost 4 bases, and 7 bases stayed unmatched. The germline gives CDR1 SGHNT, CDR2 YYREEE (reference sequence). This CDR3 has 14 residues. CDR3 amino acids: CASTRDRGPYEQYF. As DNA, the CDR3 is TGTGCCAGCACCAGGGACAGGGGACCTTACGAGCAGTACTTC.

This chain uses TRBV18 with TRBJ2-7, with D hard to call. The V end lost 2 bases, the J end lost 2 bases, and 7 bases lay between the germline ends. Germline V CDR1 and CDR2: KGHSH, LQKENI. The CDR3 sequence is 13 residues long. DNA for the CDR3: TGTGCCAGCTCACCAGTCAGTACCTACGAGCAGTACTTC. Protein product: CASSPVSTYEQYF.

This chain uses TRBV28 with TRBJ1-3, with D hard to call. V was shortened by 1 base and J by 2 bases, with 6 bases between the two germline ends. The CDR3 extends over 14 amino acids. Germline CDR1 is MDHEN and CDR2 is SYDVKM. CDR3 sequence reads: CASSLSPPGNTIYF. The CDR3, as DNA: TGTGCCAGCAGTTTATCGCCTCCTGGAAACACCATATATTTT. The complete variable domain, with remaining parts taken from reference TRBV28 and TRBJ1-3, reads DVKVTQSSRYLVKRTGEKVFLECVQDMDHENMFWYRQDPGLGLRLIYFSYDVKMKEKGDIPEGYSVSREKKERFSLILESASTNQTSMYLCASSLSPPGNTIYFGEGSWLTVV.

This sequence joins TRBV19 and TRBJ2-5; possible D gene TRBD1, 6 bases. V shed 5 bases and J shed 1 base, with 11 bases lying between them. CDR3 size: 14 residues. Per the germline V gene, CDR1 is LNHDA and CDR2 is SQIVND (reference sequence). CDR3 sequence reads: CASSPQDSQETQYF. DNA for the CDR3: TGTGCCAGTAGTCCCCAGGACAGCCAAGAGACCCAGTACTTC.

This clone was detected only a few times. Other DNA sequences in this specimen translate into the identical CDR3. This rearrangement joins TRBV25-1 to TRBJ2-7, with D uncertain. This CDR3 has 11 amino acids. Trimming removed 3 bases at V and 4 bases at J, with 4 bases between. Germline V lookup: CDR1 MGHDK, CDR2 SYGVNS. CDR3 nucleotides: TGTGCCAGCAGTGACAGGTACGAGCAGTACTTC. It translates to CASSDRYEQYF.

This clone was picked up a small number of times. The chain has TRBV6-1 and TRBJ1-4; TRBD1 might be the D (6 bases). Germline V CDR1 and CDR2: MNHNS, SASEGT. The V end lost 11 bases, the J end lost 5 bases, and 15 bases lay between the germline ends. The CDR3 spans 13 residues. For the CDR3, the DNA is TGTGCCGGGACGACAGGCAACAATGAAAAACTGTTTTTT. Protein product: CAGTTGNNEKLFF.

V and J are TRBV7-3 and TRBJ2-3; D possibly corresponds to TRBD2 (6 bases). Germline lookup yields CDR1 SGHTA and CDR2 FQGTGA. The V end was cut by 0 bases, the J end by 2 bases, with 9 bases between. The CDR3 is made up of 15 amino acids. The CDR3 region has the DNA TGTGCCAGCAGCTTAACGCCTAGCGCCACAGATACGCAGTATTTT. Protein sequence: CASSLTPSATDTQYF. Filled out from reference TRBV7-3 and TRBJ2-3, the complete variable domain reads GAGVSQTPSNKVTEKGKYVELRCDPISGHTALYWYRQSLGQGPEFLIYFQGTGAADDSGLPNDRFFAVRPEGSVSTLKIQRTERGDSAVYLCASSLTPSATDTQYFGPGTRLTVL.

This clone has just one count. Here the CDR3 DNA reads TGTGCCAGCAGCCAGATCGGGACTTCTTACAATGAGCAGTTCTTC. It codes for CASSQIGTSYNEQFF. The chain links TRBV28 to TRBJ2-1, with D possibly matching TRBD2 (6 bases). V lost 6 bases to trimming and J lost 4 bases, with 16 bases between them. The CDR3 contains 15 residues. CDR1 is MDHEN and CDR2 is SYDVKM in the germline V gene.

V usage is TRBV7-9 and J usage is TRBJ1-5; D perhaps matches TRBD1 (5 bases). CDR3 length equals 15 residues. V lost 5 bases to trimming and J lost 0 bases, with 11 bases between them. CDR1 is SEHNR and CDR2 is FQNEAQ in the germline V gene (reference sequence). The chain's CDR3 is CASSRTGDSNQPQHF. CDR3 nucleotide sequence: TGTGCCAGCAGCCGCACGGGGGATAGCAATCAGCCCCAGCATTTT.

This chain joins TRBV6-4 and TRBJ2-6, with D perhaps matching TRBD1 (5 bases). V gave up 5 bases and J gave up 0 bases, with 11 bases separating them. Germline CDR1 reads MRHNA; CDR2 reads SNTAGT. The CDR3 is 16 residues long. CDR3 region: CASSQQDSSGANVLTF. The CDR3 DNA reads as TGTGCCAGCAGTCAACAGGATAGCTCTGGGGCCAACGTCCTGACTTTC.

The rearrangement uses TRBV30 and TRBJ2-5, with TRBD1 matching over 9 bases. The CDR3 runs 14 residues. Germline V gives CDR1 GTSNPN, CDR2 SVGIG (reference sequence). The ends lost 3 bases at V and 0 bases at J; junction bases unmatched: 2. The CDR3: CAWRGTGNQETQYF. As DNA, the CDR3 is TGTGCCTGGAGGGGGACAGGGAACCAAGAGACCCAGTACTTC.

The chain is built from TRBV5-1 and TRBJ1-5; perhaps TRBD1 as D (6 bases). This CDR3 region has 14 residues. The germline V gene has CDR1 SGHRS and CDR2 YFSETQ. Trimming took off 0 bases at V and 7 bases at J, with 11 bases between the two ends. The CDR3 loop is CASSLAPGVQPQHF. Here the CDR3 DNA reads TGCGCCAGCAGCTTGGCCCCAGGGGTCCAGCCCCAGCATTTT.

Turning to this clone: Other DNA sequences in the sample encode the same CDR3. The chain has TRBV5-1 and TRBJ2-2; 11 bases are shared with TRBD2. Germline V gives CDR1 SGHRS, CDR2 YFSETQ. CDR3 length: 16 amino acids. The V gene end was trimmed by 4 bases and the J gene end by 2 bases; junction bases not matched to a gene: 4. The CDR3 region is CASSLTSGGNTGELFF. The CDR3, as DNA: TGCGCCAGCAGCCTAACTAGCGGGGGTAACACCGGGGAGCTGTTTTTT.

The CDR3 coding sequence is TGCGCCAGCAGCCATCCGGGACTAGCGGGACGGAGCTCAGATACGCAGTATTTT. Amino acids: CASSHPGLAGRSSDTQYF. The chain recombines TRBV4-1 with TRBJ2-3; 13 bases agree with TRBD2. After removal of 3 bases from V and 4 bases from J, the junction contained 10 bases not matched to a gene. Germline assignment: CDR1 MGHRA and CDR2 YSYEKL. This CDR3 comprises 18 residues.

V gene TRBV28 combines with J gene TRBJ2-1, with TRBD1 as a possible D gene (5 bases). The CDR3 totals 15 residues. Germline CDR1 is MDHEN and CDR2 is SYDVKM. Trimming cost V 3 bases and J 4 bases, with 13 bases left between them. CDR3 coding DNA: TGTGCCAGCAGTTTTAGGGGATCTCGATACAATGAGCAGTTCTTC. This encodes CASSFRGSRYNEQFF.

The chain is built from TRBV5-8 and TRBJ2-7; 10 nucleotides agree with TRBD1. Germline assignment: CDR1 SGHTS and CDR2 YDEGEE. V lost 4 bases and J lost 4; bases outside the gene matches: 5. This CDR3 contains 14 residues. The CDR3 DNA follows: TGTGCCAGCAGCCGGACAGGGGGTGGGTACGAGCAGTACTTC. This translates into CASSRTGGGYEQYF.

This chain links TRBV30 with TRBJ1-5; D is possibly TRBD1 (5 bases). Germline CDR1 GTSNPN, CDR2 SVGIG (reference sequence). Trimming removed 2 bases at V and 0 bases at J, with 17 bases between. CDR3 length: 17 amino acids. CDR3 sequence: CAWSPLGDLYSNQPQHF. CDR3 coding DNA: TGTGCCTGGAGTCCCCTAGGGGACCTATATAGCAATCAGCCCCAGCATTTT. Filled out from reference TRBV30 and TRBJ1-5, the complete variable domain reads SQTIHQWPATLVQPVGSPLSLECTVEGTSNPNLYWYRQAAGRGLQLLFYSVGIGQISSEVPQNLSASRPQDRQFILSSKKLLLSDSGFYLCAWSPLGDLYSNQPQHFGDGTRLSIL.